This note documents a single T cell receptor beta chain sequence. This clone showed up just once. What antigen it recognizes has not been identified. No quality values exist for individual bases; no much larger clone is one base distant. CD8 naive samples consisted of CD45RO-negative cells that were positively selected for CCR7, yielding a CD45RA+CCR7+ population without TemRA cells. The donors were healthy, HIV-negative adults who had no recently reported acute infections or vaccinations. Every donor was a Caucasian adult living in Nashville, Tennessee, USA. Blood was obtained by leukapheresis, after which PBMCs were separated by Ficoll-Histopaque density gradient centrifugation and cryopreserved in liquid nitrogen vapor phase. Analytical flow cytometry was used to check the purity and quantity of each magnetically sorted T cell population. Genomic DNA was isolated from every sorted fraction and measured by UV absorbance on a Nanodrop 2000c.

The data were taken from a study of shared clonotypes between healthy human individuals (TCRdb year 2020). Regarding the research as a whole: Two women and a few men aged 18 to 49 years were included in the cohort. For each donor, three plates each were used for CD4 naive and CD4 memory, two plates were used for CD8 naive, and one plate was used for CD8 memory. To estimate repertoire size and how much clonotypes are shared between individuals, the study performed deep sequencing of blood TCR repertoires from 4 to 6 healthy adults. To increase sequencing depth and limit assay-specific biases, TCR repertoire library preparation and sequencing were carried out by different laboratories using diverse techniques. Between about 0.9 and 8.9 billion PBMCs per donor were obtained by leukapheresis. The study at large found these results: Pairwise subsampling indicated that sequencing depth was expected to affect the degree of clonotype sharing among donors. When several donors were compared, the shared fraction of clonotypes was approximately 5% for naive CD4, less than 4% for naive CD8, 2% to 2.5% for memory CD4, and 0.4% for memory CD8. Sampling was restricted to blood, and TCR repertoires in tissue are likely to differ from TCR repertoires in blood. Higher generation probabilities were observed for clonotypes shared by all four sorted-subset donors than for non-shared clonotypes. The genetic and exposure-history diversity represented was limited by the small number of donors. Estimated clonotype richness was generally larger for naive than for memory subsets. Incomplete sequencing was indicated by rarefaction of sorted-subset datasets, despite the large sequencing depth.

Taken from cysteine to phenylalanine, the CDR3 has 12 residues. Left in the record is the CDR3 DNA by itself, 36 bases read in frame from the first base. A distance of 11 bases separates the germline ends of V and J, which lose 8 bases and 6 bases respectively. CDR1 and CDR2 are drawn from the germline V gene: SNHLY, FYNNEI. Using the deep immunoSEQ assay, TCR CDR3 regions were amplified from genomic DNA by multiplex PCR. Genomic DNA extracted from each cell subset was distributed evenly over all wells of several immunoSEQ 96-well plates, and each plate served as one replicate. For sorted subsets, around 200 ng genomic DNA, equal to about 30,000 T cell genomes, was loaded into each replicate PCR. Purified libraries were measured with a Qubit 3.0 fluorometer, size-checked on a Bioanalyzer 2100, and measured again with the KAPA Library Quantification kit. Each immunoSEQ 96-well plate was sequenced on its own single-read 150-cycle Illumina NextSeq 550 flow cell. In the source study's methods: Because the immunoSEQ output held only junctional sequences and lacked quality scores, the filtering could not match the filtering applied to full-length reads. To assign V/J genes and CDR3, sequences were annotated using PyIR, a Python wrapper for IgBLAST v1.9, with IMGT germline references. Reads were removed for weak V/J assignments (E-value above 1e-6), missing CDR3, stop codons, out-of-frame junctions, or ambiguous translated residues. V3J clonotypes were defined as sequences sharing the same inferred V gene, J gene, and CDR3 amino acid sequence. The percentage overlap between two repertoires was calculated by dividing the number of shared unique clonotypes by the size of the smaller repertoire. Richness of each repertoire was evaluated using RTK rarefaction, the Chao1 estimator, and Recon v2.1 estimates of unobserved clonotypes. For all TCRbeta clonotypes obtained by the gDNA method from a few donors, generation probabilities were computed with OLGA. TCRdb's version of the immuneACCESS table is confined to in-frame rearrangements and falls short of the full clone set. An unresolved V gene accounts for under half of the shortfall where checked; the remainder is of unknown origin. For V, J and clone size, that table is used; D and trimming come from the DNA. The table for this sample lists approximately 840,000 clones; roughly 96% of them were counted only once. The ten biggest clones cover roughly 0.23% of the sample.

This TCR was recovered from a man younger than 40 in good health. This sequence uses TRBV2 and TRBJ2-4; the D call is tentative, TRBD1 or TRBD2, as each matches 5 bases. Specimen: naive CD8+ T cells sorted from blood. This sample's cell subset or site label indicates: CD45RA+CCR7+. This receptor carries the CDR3 CASEGELNIQYF. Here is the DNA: TGTGCCAGCGAAGGGGAGCTAAACATTCAGTACTTC.